Reported below is one T cell receptor beta chain. Its target is not known. The record originates from a study of molecular identifiers for immune sequencing clone quantification. Study-level background: Replicates split RNA from approximately 22,000 or 94,000 naive CD8 cells five ways, and the researchers sequenced four portions. Study outcomes and limitations: Clones exceeding 20 RNA copies carried over 98% of effector molecules but under 1% of naive-cell molecules.

A CD8+CD4-CCR7+CD45RA+ phenotype served as the sorting definition for naive CD8 T cells. The CDR3 sequence is 16 residues long. The germline CDR1 and CDR2 sequences are ENHRY and SYGVKD. Unmatched junction bases numbered 8, after V lost 6 bases and J lost 2 bases. Methods described previously were used for bulk TCR libraries, and listed TCR primers were applied. TCRdb used MiXCR to reprocess the PCR reads, holding one entry per CDR3 protein. The profile shows hundreds of thousands of distinct CDR3 sequences, 25% of them singletons. The chain joins TRBV10-3 to TRBJ2-5, with 11 bases identical to TRBD1. This sequence originates from a human donor in good health. Some libraries in this study had Jurkat cell RNA spiked in. Sequenced sample: naive CD8+ T cells from blood, with Jurkat cell RNA spiked in. Subset of the sample: FACS-sorted CD8+CD4-CCR7+CD45RA+ naive T cells. The CDR3 region is CAISGQGAVNQETQYF. The CDR3 bases are TGTGCCATCAGCGGACAGGGGGCGGTGAATCAAGAGACCCAGTACTTC.